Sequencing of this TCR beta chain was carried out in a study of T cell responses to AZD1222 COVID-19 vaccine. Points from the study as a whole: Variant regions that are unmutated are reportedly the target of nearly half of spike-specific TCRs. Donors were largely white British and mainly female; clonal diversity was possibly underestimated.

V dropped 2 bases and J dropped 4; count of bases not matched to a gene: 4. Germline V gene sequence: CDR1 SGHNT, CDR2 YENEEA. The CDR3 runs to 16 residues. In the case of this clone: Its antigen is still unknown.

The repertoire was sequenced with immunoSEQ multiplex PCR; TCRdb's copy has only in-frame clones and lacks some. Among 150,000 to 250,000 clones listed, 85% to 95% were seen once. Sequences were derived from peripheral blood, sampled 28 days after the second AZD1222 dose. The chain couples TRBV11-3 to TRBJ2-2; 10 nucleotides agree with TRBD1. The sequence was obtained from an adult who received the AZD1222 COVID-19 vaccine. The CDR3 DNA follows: TGTGCCAGCAGCTTATATGGGACAGGGGTCACCGGGGAGCTGTTTTTT. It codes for CASSLYGTGVTGELFF.